The clone carrying this TCR beta chain was seen more than once but under ten times. TCR beta CDR3 regions were amplified from RNA. First-round RT-PCR of the TCR CDR3 relied on the HTBI primer set. TCRdb re-derived calls from the multiplex PCR reads in MiXCR, one entry per CDR3 protein. The sample lists 450,000 to 700,000 distinct CDR3 sequences, about half occurring once. The record originates from a study of T cells in Graves' hyperthyroidism and ophthalmopathy. This CDR3 has 9 residues. Germline V CDR1 and CDR2: DFQATT, SNEGSKA (reference sequence). Trimming pared 3 bases from V and 12 bases from J, leaving 6 bases between.

Sequencing was performed on peripheral blood or thyroid tissue (not recorded which). The chain carries TRBV20-1 and TRBJ1-5, with D possibly being TRBD1 (5 bases). The sequence was collected from an adult woman with Graves' disease, either hyperthyroidism or ophthalmopathy (not recorded which). For the CDR3, the DNA is TGCAGTGCTAGCCAGGGCCAGCATTTT. Residues: CSASQGQHF.